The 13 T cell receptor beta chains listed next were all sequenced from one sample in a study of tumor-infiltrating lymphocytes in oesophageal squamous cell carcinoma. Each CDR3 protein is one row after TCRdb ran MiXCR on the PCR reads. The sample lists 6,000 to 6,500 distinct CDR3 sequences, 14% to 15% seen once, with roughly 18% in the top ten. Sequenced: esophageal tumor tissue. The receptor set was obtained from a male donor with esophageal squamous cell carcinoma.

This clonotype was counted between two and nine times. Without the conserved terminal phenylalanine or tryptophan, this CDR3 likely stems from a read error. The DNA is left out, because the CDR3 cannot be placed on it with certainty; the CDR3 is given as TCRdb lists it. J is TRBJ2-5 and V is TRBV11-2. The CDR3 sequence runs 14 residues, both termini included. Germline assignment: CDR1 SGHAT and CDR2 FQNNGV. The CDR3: CASSPKTGGYTFGS.

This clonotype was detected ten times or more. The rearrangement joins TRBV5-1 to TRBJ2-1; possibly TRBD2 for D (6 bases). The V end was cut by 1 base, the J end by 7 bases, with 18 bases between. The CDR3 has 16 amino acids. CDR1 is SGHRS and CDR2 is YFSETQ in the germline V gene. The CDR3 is CASSLTLASIGNEQFF. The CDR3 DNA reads TGCGCCAGCAGCTTGACACTAGCCTCCATAGGGAATGAGCAGTTCTTC.

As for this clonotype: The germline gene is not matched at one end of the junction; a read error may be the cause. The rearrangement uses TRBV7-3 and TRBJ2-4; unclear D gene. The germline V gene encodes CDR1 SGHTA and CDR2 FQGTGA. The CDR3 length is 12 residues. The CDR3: CASSTYSSPLHF. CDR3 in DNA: TGTGCTAGCAGCACGTACAGTTCACCCCTCCACTTC.

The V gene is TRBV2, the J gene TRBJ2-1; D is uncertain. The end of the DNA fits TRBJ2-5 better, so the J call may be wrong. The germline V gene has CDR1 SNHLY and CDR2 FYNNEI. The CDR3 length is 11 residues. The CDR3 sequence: CALHVRETQYF. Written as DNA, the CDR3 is TGTGCCTTGCACGTTCGGGAGACCCAGTACTTC.

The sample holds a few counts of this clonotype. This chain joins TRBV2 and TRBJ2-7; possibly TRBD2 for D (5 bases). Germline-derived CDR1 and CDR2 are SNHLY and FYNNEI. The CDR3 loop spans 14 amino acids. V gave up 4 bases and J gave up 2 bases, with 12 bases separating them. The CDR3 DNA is TGTGCCAGCAGTGGAGGGCAAAGACCCTACGAGCAGTACTTC. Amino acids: CASSGGQRPYEQYF.

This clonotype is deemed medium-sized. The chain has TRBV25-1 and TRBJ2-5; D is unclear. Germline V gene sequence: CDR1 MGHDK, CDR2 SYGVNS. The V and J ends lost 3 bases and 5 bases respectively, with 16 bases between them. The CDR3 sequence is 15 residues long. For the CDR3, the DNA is TGTGCCAGCAGTGATGACCGAGTACGCAGGGAGACCCAGTACTTC. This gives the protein CASSDDRVRRETQYF.

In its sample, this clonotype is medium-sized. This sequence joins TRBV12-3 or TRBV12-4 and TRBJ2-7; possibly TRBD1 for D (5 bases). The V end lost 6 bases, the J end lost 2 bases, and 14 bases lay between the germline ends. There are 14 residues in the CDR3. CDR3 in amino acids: CASRSRGRPYEQYF. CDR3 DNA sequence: TGTGCCAGCAGGTCTAGGGGTAGACCCTACGAGCAGTACTTC.

CDR3 in DNA: TGCAGCGTTGTGGGGGGGACCACTGAAGCTTTCTTT. This sequence encodes CSVVGGTTEAFF. The V call is TRBV29-1, the J call TRBJ1-1; the D gene is possibly TRBD1 (5 bases). Deletions cut 4 bases from V and 4 bases from J, with 10 bases between. This CDR3 comprises 12 residues. In germline, CDR1 is SQVTM, CDR2 ANQGSEA.

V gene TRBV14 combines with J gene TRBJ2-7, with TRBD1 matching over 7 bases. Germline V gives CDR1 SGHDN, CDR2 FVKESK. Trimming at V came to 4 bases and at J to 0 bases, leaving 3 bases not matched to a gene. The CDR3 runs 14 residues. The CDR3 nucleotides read TGTGCCAGCAGCCTTCACAGGGGCTCCTACGAGCAGTACTTC. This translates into CASSLHRGSYEQYF.

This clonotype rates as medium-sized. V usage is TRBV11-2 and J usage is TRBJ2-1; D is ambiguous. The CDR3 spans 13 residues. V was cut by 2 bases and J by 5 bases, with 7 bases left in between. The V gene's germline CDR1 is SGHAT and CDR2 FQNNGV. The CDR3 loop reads CASSLFGNNEQFF. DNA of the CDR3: TGTGCCAGCAGCTTATTCGGTAACAATGAGCAGTTCTTC.

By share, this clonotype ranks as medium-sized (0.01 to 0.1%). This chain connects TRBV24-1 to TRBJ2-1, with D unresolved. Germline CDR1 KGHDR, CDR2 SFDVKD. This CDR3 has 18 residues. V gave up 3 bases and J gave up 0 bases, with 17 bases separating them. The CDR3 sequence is CATSDIRTDFSSYNEQFF. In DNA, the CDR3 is TGTGCCACCAGTGATATCAGGACGGATTTTAGCTCCTACAATGAGCAGTTCTTC.

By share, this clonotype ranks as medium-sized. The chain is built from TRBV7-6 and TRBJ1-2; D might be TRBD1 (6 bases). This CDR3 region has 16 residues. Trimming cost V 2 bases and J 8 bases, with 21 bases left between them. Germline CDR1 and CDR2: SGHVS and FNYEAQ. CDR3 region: CASSLYPRRGARGYTF. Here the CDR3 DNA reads TGTGCCAGCAGCTTATATCCCAGGCGGGGGGCGCGGGGCTACACCTTC. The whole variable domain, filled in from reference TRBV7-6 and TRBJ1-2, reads GAGVSQSPRYKVTKRGQDVALRCDPISGHVSLYWYRQALGQGPEFLTYFNYEAQQDKSGLPNDRFSAERPEGSISTLTIQRTEQRDSAMYRCASSLYPRRGARGYTFGSGTRLTVV.

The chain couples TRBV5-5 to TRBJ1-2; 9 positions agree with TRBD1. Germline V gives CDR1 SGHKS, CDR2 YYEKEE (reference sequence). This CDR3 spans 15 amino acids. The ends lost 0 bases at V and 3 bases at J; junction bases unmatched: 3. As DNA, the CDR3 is TGTGCCAGCAGCTTGGAGGGACAGGGCTACTATGGCTACACCTTC. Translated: CASSLEGQGYYGYTF.